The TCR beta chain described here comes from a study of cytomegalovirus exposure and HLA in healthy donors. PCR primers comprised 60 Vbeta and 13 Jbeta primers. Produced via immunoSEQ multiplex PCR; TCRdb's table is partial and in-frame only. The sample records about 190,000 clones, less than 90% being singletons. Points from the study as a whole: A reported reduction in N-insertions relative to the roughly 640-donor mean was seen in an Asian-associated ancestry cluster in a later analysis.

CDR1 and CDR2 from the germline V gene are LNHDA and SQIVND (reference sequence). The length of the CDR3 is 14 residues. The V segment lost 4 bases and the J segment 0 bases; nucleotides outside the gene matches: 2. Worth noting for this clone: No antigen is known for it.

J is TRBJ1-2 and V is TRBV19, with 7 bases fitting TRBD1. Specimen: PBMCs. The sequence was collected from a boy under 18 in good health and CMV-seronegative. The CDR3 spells CASSTDRTNYGYTF. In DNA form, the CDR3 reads TGTGCCAGTAGTACGGACAGGACTAACTATGGCTACACCTTC.